The 16 T cell receptor beta chains reported below all come from one sample, sequenced in a study of blood T cell repertoires in COVID-19. Profiled with immunoSEQ multiplex PCR; TCRdb holds only in-frame clones, not every one. The table includes about 180,000 clones, over 75% detected once. The specimen sequenced was peripheral blood. The receptors here all came from a man in his fifties or sixties with acute or convalescent COVID-19.

The rearrangement uses TRBV7-9 and TRBJ2-1; D gene unclear. The CDR3 consists of 15 residues. V was trimmed by 3 bases and J by 0 bases, leaving 9 bases between them. Per germline, CDR1 SEHNR and CDR2 FQNEAQ (reference sequence). The CDR3 region is CASSFLGFSYNEQFF. DNA for the CDR3: TGTGCCAGCAGCTTTCTGGGCTTCTCCTACAATGAGCAGTTCTTC.

This clone was detected once. The V gene is TRBV4-1, the J gene TRBJ1-5, with TRBD1 as a possible D gene (5 bases). With 0 bases removed from V and 0 bases from J, the gap between germline ends came to 18 bases. Germline CDR1 MGHRA, CDR2 YSYEKL. The CDR3 extends over 19 amino acids. CDR3 coding DNA: TGCGCCAGCAGCCAAGATTGGGACTTCGCCGAGTATAGCAATCAGCCCCAGCATTTT. This sequence encodes CASSQDWDFAEYSNQPQHF.

CDR3 protein: CAIKSEGGFTDTQYF. For the CDR3, the DNA is TGTGCCATCAAGAGTGAGGGAGGGTTCACAGATACGCAGTATTTT. The V and J genes are TRBV10-3 and TRBJ2-3, with 7 bases aligning to TRBD2. Unmatched junction bases numbered 9, after V lost 7 bases and J lost 2 bases. Germline-derived CDR1 and CDR2 are ENHRY and SYGVKD. CDR3 size: 15 residues.

This chain links TRBV5-1 with TRBJ2-3; D gene ambiguous. CDR1 is SGHRS, CDR2 YFSETQ, per germline. CDR3 length equals 15 residues. Trimming stripped 0 bases from V and 1 base from J, with 9 bases between. CDR3 amino acids: CASSLVERGTDTQYF. In DNA form, the CDR3 reads TGCGCCAGCAGCTTGGTTGAGCGAGGCACAGATACGCAGTATTTT. Filled out from reference TRBV5-1 and TRBJ2-3, the complete variable domain reads KAGVTQTPRYLIKTRGQQVTLSCSPISGHRSVSWYQQTPGQGLQFLFEYFSETQRNKGNFPGRFSGRQFSNSRSEMNVSTLELGDSALYLCASSLVERGTDTQYFGPGTRLTVL.

The CDR3 sequence: CASTPGRSSYNEQFF. The CDR3 DNA sequence: TGTGCCAGCACCCCAGGGCGTAGCTCCTACAATGAGCAGTTCTTC. The chain recombines TRBV6-5 with TRBJ2-1; perhaps TRBD1 as D (5 bases). Germline V CDR1 and CDR2: MNHEY, SVGAGI. The CDR3 is 15 residues long. V dropped 7 bases and J dropped 0 bases, with 13 bases sitting between them.

The J gene is TRBJ1-1, the V gene TRBV9; no clear D gene. Between the trimmed V and J ends, which lost 4 bases and 7 bases, there was a span of 23 bases. Germline V CDR1 and CDR2: SGDLS, YYNGEE. The CDR3 spans 16 residues. CDR3 nucleotide sequence: TGTGCCAGCAGCCCCGAGTCGGCTCGATCTACGGGTGAAGCTTTCTTT. It translates to CASSPESARSTGEAFF.

The chain uses TRBV4-2 and TRBJ1-6; D not resolved. The V gene lost 4 bases and the J gene lost 1 base, with 20 bases spanning the gap. CDR1 is LGHNA and CDR2 is YNFKEQ in the germline V gene. This CDR3 spans 19 amino acids. This chain's CDR3 is CASSPGSIRGQSYNSPLHF. DNA of the CDR3: TGTGCCAGCAGCCCGGGGTCGATCCGGGGTCAGTCCTATAATTCACCCCTCCACTTT.

This chain joins TRBV5-1 and TRBJ2-1, with TRBD2 matching 10 bases. Losses at the gene ends were 7 bases for V and 8 bases for J; bases not matched to a gene: 9. CDR1 is SGHRS and CDR2 is YFSETQ in the germline V gene. This CDR3 region has 14 residues. In DNA form, the CDR3 reads TGCGCCAGCGCTAGCGGGAGTTCTAACGATGAGCAGTTCTTC. Translating it yields CASASGSSNDEQFF.

This clone occurred once. This sequence joins TRBV6-5 and TRBJ1-1; the match to TRBD1 covers 8 bases. Germline CDR1 and CDR2: MNHEY and SVGAGI. The CDR3 loop spans 15 amino acids. V shed 6 bases and J 2 bases; nucleotides not matched to a gene: 8. DNA of the CDR3: TGTGCCAGCAGAAACCAGGGGGCGCAAAACACTGAAGCTTTCTTT. Encoded protein: CASRNQGAQNTEAFF.

The chain has TRBV18 and TRBJ2-5; TRBD1 agrees at 9 bases. CDR3 length equals 15 residues. V gave up 4 bases and J gave up 2 bases; unmatched junction bases: 5. CDR1 KGHSH and CDR2 LQKENI come from the germline V gene. The CDR3 nucleotides read TGTGCCAGCTCACGGGATGGACAGGGGCAAGAGACCCAGTACTTC. Residues: CASSRDGQGQETQYF. The variable domain in full, with the rest retrieved from reference TRBV18 and TRBJ2-5, is NAGVMQNPRHLVRRRGQEARLRCSPMKGHSHVYWYRQLPEEGLKFMVYLQKENIIDESGMPKERFSAEFPKEGPSILRIQQVVRGDSAAYFCASSRDGQGQETQYFGPGTRLLVL.

The chain employs TRBV19 and TRBJ1-1; D remains ambiguous. Deletions cut 0 bases from V and 6 bases from J, with 14 bases between. This CDR3 contains 15 residues. Germline V gene lookup returns CDR1 LNHDA and CDR2 SQIVND (reference sequence). In DNA form, the CDR3 reads TGTGCCAGTAGTATAGACCCGGGAGGTTCGGCTGAAGCTTTCTTT. It codes for CASSIDPGGSAEAFF. The full variable domain, in which reference TRBV19 and TRBJ1-1 provide the parts outside the CDR3, is DGGITQSPKYLFRKEGQNVTLSCEQNLNHDAMYWYRQDPGQGLRLIYYSQIVNDFQKGDIAEGYSVSREKKESFPLTVTSAQKNPTAFYLCASSIDPGGSAEAFFGQGTRLTVV.

The V call is TRBV24-1, the J call TRBJ1-4; tentative D call: TRBD1 (5 bases). This CDR3 is 16 amino acids long. V was shortened by 5 bases and J by 8 bases, with 20 bases between the two germline ends. CDR1 and CDR2 (germline): KGHDR, SFDVKD. CDR3 sequence (DNA): TGTGCCACCAGTGCCCCGGGGGTGGGTACCGAGGAAAAACTGTTTTTT. Translated, it gives CATSAPGVGTEEKLFF.

The rearrangement links TRBV28 to TRBJ2-3; 10 bases are a match to TRBD2. After removal of 2 bases from V and 2 bases from J, the junction contained 7 bases not matched to a gene. From germline, CDR1 is MDHEN and CDR2 SYDVKM. This CDR3 region has 17 residues. Written as DNA, the CDR3 is TGTGCCAGCAGTTTAGGGGGGACTAGCGACTTCACAGATACGCAGTATTTT. Protein product: CASSLGGTSDFTDTQYF.

The chain links TRBV4-3 to TRBJ1-2; D unclear. Trimming removed 1 base from V and 8 bases from J, with 14 bases in between. The V gene's germline CDR1 is LGHNA and CDR2 YSLEER. The CDR3 runs to 14 residues. For the CDR3, the DNA is TGCGCCAGCAGCCAAGGGGTGGCCTCGGGAGGCTACACCTTC. It encodes CASSQGVASGGYTF.

The rearrangement uses TRBV28 and TRBJ1-6; D gene uncertain. The ends were cut back, 3 bases at V and 3 bases at J, with 6 bases in the middle. Germline V CDR1 and CDR2: MDHEN, SYDVKM. The CDR3 runs to 14 residues. As DNA, the CDR3 is TGTGCCAGCAGTTTTGAGGGCTATAATTCACCCCTCCACTTT. This codes for CASSFEGYNSPLHF.

There are a few counts of this clone. The chain recombines TRBV5-1 with TRBJ2-2, with TRBD1 matching over 9 bases. With 3 bases clipped from V and 6 bases from J, the junction kept 6 bases outside the gene matches. From germline, CDR1 is SGHRS and CDR2 YFSETQ. The CDR3 has 15 residues. The chain's CDR3 is CASSSRTGVAGELFF. CDR3 in DNA: TGCGCCAGCAGCTCTCGGACAGGGGTCGCCGGGGAGCTGTTTTTT. Drawing the rest from reference TRBV5-1 and TRBJ2-2, the complete variable domain is KAGVTQTPRYLIKTRGQQVTLSCSPISGHRSVSWYQQTPGQGLQFLFEYFSETQRNKGNFPGRFSGRQFSNSRSEMNVSTLELGDSALYLCASSSRTGVAGELFFGEGSRLTVL.